The clone carrying this T cell receptor (beta chain) was found many times. CDR3 and TCR beta VDJ profiling relied on a genomic DNA template. TCRdb passed the reads through MiXCR, listing each CDR3 protein once. The table includes some 150,000 distinct CDR3 sequences, approximately 52% detected once. The sample originates from a study of CD8+CD57+ T cells in acquired aplastic anemia. The CDR3 runs 17 residues. Unmatched junction bases numbered 5, after V lost 0 bases and J lost 0 bases. Germline V gene data show CDR1 as DFQATT and CDR2 as SNEGSKA (reference sequence). For sequencing, patients were chosen who had shown expansion of CD8+CD57+ cells by flow cytometry. Each patient had severe acquired aplastic anemia. At the time of blood sampling, patients had not yet received any therapy.

This sequence originates from a human donor with aplastic anemia. The sample comprised sorted CD4+, CD8+, or CD8+CD57+ T cells (not recorded which) from PBMCs. The V and J genes are TRBV20-1 and TRBJ2-1; 10 bases map to TRBD2. The CDR3 bases are TGCAGTGCTAGAGATTGGACTAGCGGTCGCTCCTACAATGAGCAGTTCTTC. Translation: CSARDWTSGRSYNEQFF.